Listed below are T cell receptor beta chains from one sample, sequenced in a study of regulatory T cells in long-lasting Graves disease. TCRdb fed the multiplex PCR reads into MiXCR, producing one record per CDR3 protein. This table has roughly 430,000 distinct CDR3 sequences, about 17% appearing once. These sequences were also reported in another study, on T cells in Graves' hyperthyroidism and ophthalmopathy.

This sample comprised peripheral blood mononuclear cells (PBMCs), obtained at new diagnosis, from a patient treated with antithyroid drugs. These receptors came from a woman younger than 45 with Graves disease. The conserved cysteine and the conserved F or W are not part of the CDR3 here. Each record gives: J gene, V gene, CDR3 protein.

j_gene: TRBJ2-1
v_gene: TRBV3-1
CDR3aa: ASSPPGTTHYNEQF

j_gene: TRBJ1-1
v_gene: TRBV6-1
CDR3aa: ASNVRRNTEAF

j_gene: TRBJ1-4
v_gene: TRBV20-1
CDR3aa: SARVTGRAEKLF

j_gene: TRBJ2-1
v_gene: TRBV29-1
CDR3aa: SVDREGGNEQF

j_gene: TRBJ1-1
v_gene: TRBV7-3
CDR3aa: ASSFTGVTEAF

j_gene: TRBJ1-1
v_gene: TRBV27
CDR3aa: ASSLRRQVEAF

j_gene: TRBJ2-1
v_gene: TRBV12-3/TRBV12-4
CDR3aa: ASSLGLAGTGEQF

j_gene: TRBJ2-1
v_gene: TRBV4-1
CDR3aa: ASSQDLAELTDEQF

j_gene: TRBJ2-1
v_gene: TRBV19
CDR3aa: ASSIVGDRGEQF

j_gene: TRBJ2-7
v_gene: TRBV14
CDR3aa: ASAGQGDYEQY

j_gene: TRBJ2-7
v_gene: TRBV20-1
CDR3aa: SADSGTGPRWEQY

j_gene: TRBJ2-7
v_gene: TRBV13
CDR3aa: ASSGTRPPREQY

j_gene: TRBJ2-6
v_gene: TRBV11-2
CDR3aa: ASSPTLEPPGSSGANVLT

j_gene: TRBJ2-1
v_gene: TRBV9
CDR3aa: ASSVEGEQF

j_gene: TRBJ2-3
v_gene: TRBV7-3
CDR3aa: ASSLGGGGTDTQY

j_gene: TRBJ2-7
v_gene: TRBV30
CDR3aa: AWSHGNRVREQY

j_gene: TRBJ2-3
v_gene: TRBV6-1
CDR3aa: ASSATGLGGDTQY

j_gene: TRBJ1-1
v_gene: TRBV6-1
CDR3aa: ASSEAIEGRNTEAF

j_gene: TRBJ2-7
v_gene: TRBV5-1
CDR3aa: ASSLGTGDAEQY

j_gene: TRBJ1-1
v_gene: TRBV9
CDR3aa: ASSVAMNTEAF

j_gene: TRBJ2-3
v_gene: TRBV20-1
CDR3aa: SAPEPGLGGTQY

j_gene: TRBJ2-7
v_gene: TRBV20-1
CDR3aa: SASKRGLILYEQY

j_gene: TRBJ2-7
v_gene: TRBV4-2
CDR3aa: ASSGARGTANEQY

j_gene: .
v_gene: TRBV6-2/TRBV6-3
CDR3aa: ASTRAEGGYNNEQY

j_gene: TRBJ1-4
v_gene: TRBV7-9
CDR3aa: ASSSPGLNEKLF

j_gene: TRBJ2-1
v_gene: TRBV20-1
CDR3aa: SAPTYNARQEYEQF

j_gene: TRBJ1-2
v_gene: TRBV7-9
CDR3aa: ASSLPGQRGTANYGYT

j_gene: TRBJ1-6
v_gene: TRBV25-1
CDR3aa: ASSEYRSPLH

j_gene: TRBJ2-1
v_gene: TRBV20-1
CDR3aa: SARAISGSSYNEQF

j_gene: TRBJ1-6
v_gene: TRBV6-1
CDR3aa: AISETGMVGDSYNSPLH

j_gene: TRBJ1-3
v_gene: TRBV6-5
CDR3aa: ASSYGSGAAGNTIY

j_gene: TRBJ2-5
v_gene: TRBV7-9
CDR3aa: ASSLRTYQETQY

j_gene: TRBJ2-2
v_gene: TRBV27
CDR3aa: ASSLRGLAAGELF

j_gene: TRBJ2-1
v_gene: TRBV24-1
CDR3aa: ATSDPGGGSYDEQF

j_gene: TRBJ2-7
v_gene: TRBV20-1
CDR3aa: SAVGERDYYEQY

j_gene: TRBJ1-1
v_gene: TRBV19
CDR3aa: ASTPGAQTNTEAF

j_gene: TRBJ2-7
v_gene: TRBV5-1
CDR3aa: ASSPRQGDSYEQY

j_gene: TRBJ2-7
v_gene: TRBV7-9
CDR3aa: ASSLADGGAYEQY

j_gene: TRBJ2-2
v_gene: TRBV7-8
CDR3aa: ASSLASSGVPGELF

j_gene: TRBJ2-7
v_gene: TRBV19
CDR3aa: ATTRGGANSYEQY

j_gene: TRBJ2-1
v_gene: TRBV3-1
CDR3aa: ASSLGLTEYNEQF

j_gene: TRBJ1-1
v_gene: TRBV19
CDR3aa: ASRLGTGGTEAF

j_gene: TRBJ1-1
v_gene: TRBV27
CDR3aa: ASSNRARPEAF